This T cell receptor beta chain was captured by sequencing in a study of molecular identifiers for immune sequencing clone quantification. Naive CD8 libraries were made from about 21,000 to 970,000 sorted cells, and they used 10%, 30% or 50% RNA. Whole-study results and caveats: Clones exceeding 20 RNA copies carried over 99% of effector molecules but under 1% of naive-cell molecules.

Previously described methods with listed TCR primers produced the bulk TCR libraries. TCRdb re-derived calls from the PCR reads in MiXCR, one entry per CDR3 protein. The sample includes 45,000 to 60,000 distinct CDR3 sequences, roughly 38% of them seen just once. CDR1 and CDR2 (germline): SGHDN, FVKESK. V shed 0 bases, J shed 5 bases, and the junction held 8 bases outside the gene matches. There are 16 residues in the CDR3. This clonotype has just a few counts. No antigen is known for it. The sequence was collected from a human donor in good health. Some libraries in this study had Jurkat cell RNA spiked in. The genes are TRBV14 and TRBJ2-7, with 9 bases identical to TRBD1. Sequencing used naive CD8+ T cells from blood, with Jurkat cell RNA spiked in. As for subset: FACS-sorted CD8+CD4-CCR7+CD45RA+ naive T cells. In nucleotides, the CDR3 is TGTGCCAGCAGCCAAGATGCCGGGACAGGGTGGCACGAGCAGTACTTC. This translates into CASSQDAGTGWHEQYF.